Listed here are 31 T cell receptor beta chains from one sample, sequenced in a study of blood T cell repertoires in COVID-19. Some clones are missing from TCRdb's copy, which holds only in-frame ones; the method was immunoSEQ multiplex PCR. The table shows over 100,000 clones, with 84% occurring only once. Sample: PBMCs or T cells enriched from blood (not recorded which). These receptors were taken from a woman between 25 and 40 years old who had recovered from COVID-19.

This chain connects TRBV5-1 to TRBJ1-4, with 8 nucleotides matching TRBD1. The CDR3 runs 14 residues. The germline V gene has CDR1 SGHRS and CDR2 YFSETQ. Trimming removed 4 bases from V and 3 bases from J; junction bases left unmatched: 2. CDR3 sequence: CASSQGAANEKLFF. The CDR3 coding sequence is TGCGCCAGCAGCCAGGGGGCGGCTAATGAAAAACTGTTTTTT.

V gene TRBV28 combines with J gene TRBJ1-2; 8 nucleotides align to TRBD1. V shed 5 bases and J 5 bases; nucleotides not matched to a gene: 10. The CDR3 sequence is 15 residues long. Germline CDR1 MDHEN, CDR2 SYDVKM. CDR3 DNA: TGTGCCAGCAGTCCGCCGGGTGGGACAGGATATGGCTACACCTTC. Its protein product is CASSPPGGTGYGYTF.

The CDR3 nucleotides are TGTGCCAGCAGGGACGGACAGGTAAACACTGAAGCTTTCTTT. Its translation is CASRDGQVNTEAFF. The chain is built from TRBV28 and TRBJ1-1; 7 nucleotides align to TRBD1. Germline CDR1 MDHEN, CDR2 SYDVKM. The V and J ends lost 6 bases and 2 bases, in that order; junction bases with no gene match: 6. This CDR3 contains 14 residues.

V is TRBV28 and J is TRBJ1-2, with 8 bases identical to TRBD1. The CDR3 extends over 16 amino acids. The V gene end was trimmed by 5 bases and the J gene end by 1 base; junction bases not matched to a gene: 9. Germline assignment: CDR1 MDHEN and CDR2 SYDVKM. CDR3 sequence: CASSLGTGLLNYGYTF. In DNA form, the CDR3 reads TGTGCCAGCAGTCTCGGGACAGGACTGCTTAACTATGGCTACACCTTC.

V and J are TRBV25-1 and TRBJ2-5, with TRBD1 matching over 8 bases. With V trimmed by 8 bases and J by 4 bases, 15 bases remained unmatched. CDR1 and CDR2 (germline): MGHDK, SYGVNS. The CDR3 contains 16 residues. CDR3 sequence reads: CASLYPGQEYGETQYF. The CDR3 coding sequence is TGTGCCAGCTTGTATCCGGGACAGGAATACGGAGAGACCCAGTACTTC. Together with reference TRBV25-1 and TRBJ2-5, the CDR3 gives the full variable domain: EADIYQTPRYLVIGTGKKITLECSQTMGHDKMYWYQQDPGMELHLIHYSYGVNSTEKGDLSSESTVSRIRTEHFPLTLESARPSHTSQYLCASLYPGQEYGETQYFGPGTRLLVL.

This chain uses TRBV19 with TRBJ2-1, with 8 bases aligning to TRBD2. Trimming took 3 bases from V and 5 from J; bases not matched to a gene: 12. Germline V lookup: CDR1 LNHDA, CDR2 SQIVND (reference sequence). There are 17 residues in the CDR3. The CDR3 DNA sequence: TGTGCCAGTAGTATGTCCCTACTAGCGGCAACCGACAATGAGCAGTTCTTC. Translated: CASSMSLLAATDNEQFF.

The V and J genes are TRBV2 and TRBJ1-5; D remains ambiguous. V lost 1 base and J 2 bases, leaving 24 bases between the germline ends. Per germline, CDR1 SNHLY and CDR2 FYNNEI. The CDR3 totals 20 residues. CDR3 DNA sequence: TGTGCCAGCAGTGAAGGGTTCTCCCGGAGCGTCTGGTATGGCAATCAGCCCCAGCATTTT. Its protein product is CASSEGFSRSVWYGNQPQHF.

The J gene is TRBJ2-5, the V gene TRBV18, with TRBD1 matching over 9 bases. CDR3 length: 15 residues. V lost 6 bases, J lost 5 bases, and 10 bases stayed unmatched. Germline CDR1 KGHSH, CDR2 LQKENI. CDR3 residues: CASSLRQGGLETQYF. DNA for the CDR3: TGTGCCAGCTCGCTCAGACAGGGGGGTCTGGAGACCCAGTACTTC.

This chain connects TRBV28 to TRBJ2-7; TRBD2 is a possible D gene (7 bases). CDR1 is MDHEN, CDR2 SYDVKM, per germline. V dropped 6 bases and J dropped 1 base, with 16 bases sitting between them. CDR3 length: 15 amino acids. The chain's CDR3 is CASSTWGRGSYEQYF. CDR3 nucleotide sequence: TGTGCCAGCAGCACCTGGGGGAGGGGGTCCTACGAGCAGTACTTC.

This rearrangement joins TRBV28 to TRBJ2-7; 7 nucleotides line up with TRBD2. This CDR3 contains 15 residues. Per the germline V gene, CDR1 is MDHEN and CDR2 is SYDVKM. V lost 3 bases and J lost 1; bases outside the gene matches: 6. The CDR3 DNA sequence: TGTGCCAGCAGTTTCTCCGGGAGGAGATCCTACGAGCAGTACTTC. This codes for CASSFSGRRSYEQYF. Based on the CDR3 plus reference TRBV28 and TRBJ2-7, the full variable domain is DVKVTQSSRYLVKRTGEKVFLECVQDMDHENMFWYRQDPGLGLRLIYFSYDVKMKEKGDIPEGYSVSREKKERFSLILESASTNQTSMYLCASSFSGRRSYEQYFGPGTRLTVT.

In DNA form, the CDR3 reads TGTGCCAGCAGCCAAGATGGGGGGACAGATACGCAGTATTTT. Encoded protein: CASSQDGGTDTQYF. This chain connects TRBV4-2 to TRBJ2-3, with D possibly being TRBD2 (6 bases). The CDR3 consists of 14 residues. From germline, CDR1 is LGHNA and CDR2 YNFKEQ. Trimming removed 0 bases from V and 3 bases from J, with 7 bases in between.

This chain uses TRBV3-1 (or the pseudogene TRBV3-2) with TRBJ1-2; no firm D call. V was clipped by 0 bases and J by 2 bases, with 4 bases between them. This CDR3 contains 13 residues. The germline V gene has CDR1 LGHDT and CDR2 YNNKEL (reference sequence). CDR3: CASSQETNYGYTF. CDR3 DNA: TGTGCCAGCAGCCAAGAGACAAACTATGGCTACACCTTC.

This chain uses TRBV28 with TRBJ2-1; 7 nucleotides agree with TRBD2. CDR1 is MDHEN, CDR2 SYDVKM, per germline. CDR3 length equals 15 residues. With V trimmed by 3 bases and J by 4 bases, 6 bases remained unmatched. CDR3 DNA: TGTGCCAGCAGTTTGGCTAGCGGACCATACAATGAGCAGTTCTTC. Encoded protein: CASSLASGPYNEQFF.

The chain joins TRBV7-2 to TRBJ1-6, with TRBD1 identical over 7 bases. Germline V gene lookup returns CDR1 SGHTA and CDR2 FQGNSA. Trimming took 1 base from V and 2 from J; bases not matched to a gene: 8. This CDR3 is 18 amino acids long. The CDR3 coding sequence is TGTGCCAGCAGCTTAGTCGCGATCACAGGGGCCTATAATTCACCCCTCCACTTT. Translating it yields CASSLVAITGAYNSPLHF.

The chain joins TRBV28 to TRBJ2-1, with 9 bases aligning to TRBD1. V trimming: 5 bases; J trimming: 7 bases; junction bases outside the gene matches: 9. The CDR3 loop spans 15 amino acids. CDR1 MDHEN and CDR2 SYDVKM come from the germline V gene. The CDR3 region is CASSGPGTGRNEQFF. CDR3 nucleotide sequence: TGTGCCAGCAGTGGCCCCGGGACAGGGAGGAATGAGCAGTTCTTC. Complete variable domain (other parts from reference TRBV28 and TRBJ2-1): DVKVTQSSRYLVKRTGEKVFLECVQDMDHENMFWYRQDPGLGLRLIYFSYDVKMKEKGDIPEGYSVSREKKERFSLILESASTNQTSMYLCASSGPGTGRNEQFFGPGTRLTVL.

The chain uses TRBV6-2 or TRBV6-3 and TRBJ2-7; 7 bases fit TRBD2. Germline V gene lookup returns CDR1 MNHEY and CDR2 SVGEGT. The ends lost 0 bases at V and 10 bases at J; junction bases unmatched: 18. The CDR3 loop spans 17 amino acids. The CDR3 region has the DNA TGTGCCAGCAGTTACTCAGCCAGCAGGGCGCGTGGCGGGAGCCAGTACTTC. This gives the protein CASSYSASRARGGSQYF.

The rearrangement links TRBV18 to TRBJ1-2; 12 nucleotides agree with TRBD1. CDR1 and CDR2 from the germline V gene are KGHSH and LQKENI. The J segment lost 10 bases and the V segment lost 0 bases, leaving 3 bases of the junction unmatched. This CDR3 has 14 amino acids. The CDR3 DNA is TGTGCCAGCTCACCACCGGGACAGGGGGCGACCTACACCTTC. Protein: CASSPPGQGATYTF.

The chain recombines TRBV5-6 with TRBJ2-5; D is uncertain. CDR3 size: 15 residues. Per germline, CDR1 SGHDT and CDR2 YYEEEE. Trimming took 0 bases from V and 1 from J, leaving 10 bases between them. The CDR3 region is CASSLAARPQETQYF. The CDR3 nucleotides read TGTGCCAGCAGCTTGGCCGCCAGGCCCCAAGAGACCCAGTACTTC. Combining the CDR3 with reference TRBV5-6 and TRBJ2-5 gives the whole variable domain DAGVTQSPTHLIKTRGQQVTLRCSPKSGHDTVSWYQQALGQGPQFIFQYYEEEERQRGNFPDRFSGHQFPNYSSELNVNALLLGDSALYLCASSLAARPQETQYFGPGTRLLVL.

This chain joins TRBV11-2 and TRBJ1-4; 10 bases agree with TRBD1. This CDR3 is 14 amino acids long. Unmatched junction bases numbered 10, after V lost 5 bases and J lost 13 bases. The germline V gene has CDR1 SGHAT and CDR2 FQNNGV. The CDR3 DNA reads TGTGCCAGCAGCAAAACCGGGACAGGGGAGGTACTGTTTTTT. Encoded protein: CASSKTGTGEVLFF.

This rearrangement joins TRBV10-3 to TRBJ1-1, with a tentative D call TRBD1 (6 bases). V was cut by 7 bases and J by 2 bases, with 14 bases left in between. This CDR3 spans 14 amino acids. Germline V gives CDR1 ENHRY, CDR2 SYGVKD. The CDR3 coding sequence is TGTGCCATCACCAAAGGGGGTTTTAACACTGAAGCTTTCTTT. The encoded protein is CAITKGGFNTEAFF.

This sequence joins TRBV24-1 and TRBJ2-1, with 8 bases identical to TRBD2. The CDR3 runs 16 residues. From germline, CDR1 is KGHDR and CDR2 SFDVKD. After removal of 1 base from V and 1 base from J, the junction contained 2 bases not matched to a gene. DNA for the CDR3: TGTGCCACCAGTGATTTACGGGGGGGGTCCTACAATGAGCAGTTCTTC. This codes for CATSDLRGGSYNEQFF.

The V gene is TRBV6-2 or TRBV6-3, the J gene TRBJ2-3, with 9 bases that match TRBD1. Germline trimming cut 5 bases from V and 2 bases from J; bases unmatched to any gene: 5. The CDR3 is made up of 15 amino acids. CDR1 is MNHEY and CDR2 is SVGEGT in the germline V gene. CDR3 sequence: CASSAGTGTTDTQYF. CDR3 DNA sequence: TGTGCCAGCAGTGCCGGGACAGGGACCACAGATACGCAGTATTTT.

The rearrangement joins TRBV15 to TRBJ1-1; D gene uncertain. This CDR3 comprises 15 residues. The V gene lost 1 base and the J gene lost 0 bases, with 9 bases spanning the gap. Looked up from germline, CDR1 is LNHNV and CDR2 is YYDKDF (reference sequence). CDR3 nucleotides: TGTGCCACCAGCAGAGCAGGATCAATGAACACTGAAGCTTTCTTT. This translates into CATSRAGSMNTEAFF.

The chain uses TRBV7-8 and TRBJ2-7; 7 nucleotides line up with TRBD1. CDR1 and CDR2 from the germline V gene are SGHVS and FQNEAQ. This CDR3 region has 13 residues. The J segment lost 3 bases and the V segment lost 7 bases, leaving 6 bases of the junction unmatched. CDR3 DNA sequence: TGTGCCAGCAACAAACAGGGGCTCTACGAGCAGTACTTC. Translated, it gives CASNKQGLYEQYF.

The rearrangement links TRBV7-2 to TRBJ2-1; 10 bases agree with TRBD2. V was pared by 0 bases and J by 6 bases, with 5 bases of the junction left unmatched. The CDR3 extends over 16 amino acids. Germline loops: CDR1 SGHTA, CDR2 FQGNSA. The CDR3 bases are TGTGCCAGCAGCTTAGCGGCTAGCGGGAGATTCAATGAGCAGTTCTTC. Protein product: CASSLAASGRFNEQFF.

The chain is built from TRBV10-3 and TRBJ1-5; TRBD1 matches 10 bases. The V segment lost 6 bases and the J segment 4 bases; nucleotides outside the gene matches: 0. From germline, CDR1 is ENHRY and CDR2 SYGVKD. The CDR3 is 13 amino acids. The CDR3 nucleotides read TGTGCCATCAGGGGACAGGGGAATCAGCCCCAGCATTTT. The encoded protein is CAIRGQGNQPQHF.

As DNA, the CDR3 is TGTGCCAGCAGCTTACGCGGGATCGTCCCCGGGGAGCTGTTTTTT. Translation gives CASSLRGIVPGELFF. The chain carries TRBV7-2 and TRBJ2-2, with a weak D call TRBD2 (6 bases). There are 15 residues in the CDR3. The V gene lost 2 bases and the J gene lost 6 bases, with 13 bases spanning the gap. Germline V lookup: CDR1 SGHTA, CDR2 FQGNSA.

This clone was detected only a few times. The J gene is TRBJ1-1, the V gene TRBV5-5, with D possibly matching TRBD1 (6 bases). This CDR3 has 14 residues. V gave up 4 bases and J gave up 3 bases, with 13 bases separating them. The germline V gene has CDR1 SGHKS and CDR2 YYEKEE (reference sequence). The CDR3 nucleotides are TGTGCCAGCAGCCCCACAGGGTGGGACACTGAAGCTTTCTTT. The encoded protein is CASSPTGWDTEAFF.

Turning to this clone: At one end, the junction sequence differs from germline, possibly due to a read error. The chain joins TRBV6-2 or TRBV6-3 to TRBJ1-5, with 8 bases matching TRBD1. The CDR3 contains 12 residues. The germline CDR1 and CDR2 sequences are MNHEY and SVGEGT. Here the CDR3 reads CASSSDRGGRNF. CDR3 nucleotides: TGTGCCAGCAGTTCCGACAGGGGCGGCAGGAATTTT.

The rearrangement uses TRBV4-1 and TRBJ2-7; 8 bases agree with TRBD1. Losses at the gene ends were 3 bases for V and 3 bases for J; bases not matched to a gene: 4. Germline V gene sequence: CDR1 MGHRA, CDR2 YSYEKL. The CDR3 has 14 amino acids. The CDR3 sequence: CASSHSDRVYEQYF. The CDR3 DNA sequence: TGCGCCAGCAGCCACTCGGACAGGGTCTACGAGCAGTACTTC.

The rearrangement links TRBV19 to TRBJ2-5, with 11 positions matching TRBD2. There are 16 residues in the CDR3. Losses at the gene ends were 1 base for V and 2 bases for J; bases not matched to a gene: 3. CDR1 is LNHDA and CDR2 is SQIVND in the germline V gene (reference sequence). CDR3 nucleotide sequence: TGTGCCAGTAGTATAGGACTAGCGGGGATACAAGAGACCCAGTACTTC. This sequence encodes CASSIGLAGIQETQYF.